The sequence of this TCR beta chain was determined in a study of blood T cells in healthy people across ages. Broader study findings: When set beside aged donors, long-lived donors presented more naive CD4+ cells and higher diversity. Percentage of naive T cells showed a strong correlation with TCR beta diversity. Measured against age, TCR beta diversity per million T cells decreased in a roughly linear manner.

From germline, CDR1 is LNHNV and CDR2 YYDKDF (reference sequence). The CDR3 runs to 14 residues. Turning to this clonotype: The antigen is undetermined.

For the second PCR, which ran for about 7 to 11 cycles, a sample-barcoded 5' primer and a J-beta primer mix were used. TCRdb called the 5' RACE reads again in MiXCR, with one record for every CDR3 protein. Among approximately 2,000,000 distinct CDR3 sequences, more than 35% were seen once, and the ten largest hold under 25%. This clonotype originated in a human donor in good health. The V gene is TRBV15, the J gene TRBJ2-4; the D gene could be TRBD1 or TRBD2 (5 bases each). Matching the DNA end better, TRBJ2-7 makes the J call doubtful. The sample was blood. The CDR3 region has the DNA TGTGCCACCAGCAGAGTTAGGGGACCCTACGAGCAGTACTTC. This encodes CATSRVRGPYEQYF.